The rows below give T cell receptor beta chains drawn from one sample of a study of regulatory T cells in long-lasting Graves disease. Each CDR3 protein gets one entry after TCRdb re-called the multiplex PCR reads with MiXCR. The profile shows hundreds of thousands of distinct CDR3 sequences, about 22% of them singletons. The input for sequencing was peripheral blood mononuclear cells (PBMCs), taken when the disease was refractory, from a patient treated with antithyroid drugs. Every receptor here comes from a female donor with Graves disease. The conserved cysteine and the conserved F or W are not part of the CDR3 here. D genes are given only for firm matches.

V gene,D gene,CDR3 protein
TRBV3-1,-,ASSQEGGRPGNTIY
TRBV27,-,ASSFTGFWENEQY
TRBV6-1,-,ASSRTARNLYEQY
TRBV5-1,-,ASSFQHSLSYEQY
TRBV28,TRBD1,ASSFAHAYGQGTDTQY
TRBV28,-,ASSSEVYTEAF
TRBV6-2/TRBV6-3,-,ASSSGQATYEQY
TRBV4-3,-,ASSQDRVSLNTEAF
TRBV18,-,ASSPPARGMETQY
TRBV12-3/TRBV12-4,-,ASSFYPARSSYEQY
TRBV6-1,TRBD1,ASSHGTENTKLF
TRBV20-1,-,SASGVLNQPQH
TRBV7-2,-,ASSSEGLHGYT
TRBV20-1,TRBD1,SAWTGSGYEQY
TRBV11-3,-,ASSLVSNPVTGELF
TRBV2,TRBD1,ASSRRQGAITGELF
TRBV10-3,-,AIRSSGPNYGYT
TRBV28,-,ASGGWETQY
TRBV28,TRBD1,ASSLPGQGYGYT
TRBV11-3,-,ASSRTLSGYT